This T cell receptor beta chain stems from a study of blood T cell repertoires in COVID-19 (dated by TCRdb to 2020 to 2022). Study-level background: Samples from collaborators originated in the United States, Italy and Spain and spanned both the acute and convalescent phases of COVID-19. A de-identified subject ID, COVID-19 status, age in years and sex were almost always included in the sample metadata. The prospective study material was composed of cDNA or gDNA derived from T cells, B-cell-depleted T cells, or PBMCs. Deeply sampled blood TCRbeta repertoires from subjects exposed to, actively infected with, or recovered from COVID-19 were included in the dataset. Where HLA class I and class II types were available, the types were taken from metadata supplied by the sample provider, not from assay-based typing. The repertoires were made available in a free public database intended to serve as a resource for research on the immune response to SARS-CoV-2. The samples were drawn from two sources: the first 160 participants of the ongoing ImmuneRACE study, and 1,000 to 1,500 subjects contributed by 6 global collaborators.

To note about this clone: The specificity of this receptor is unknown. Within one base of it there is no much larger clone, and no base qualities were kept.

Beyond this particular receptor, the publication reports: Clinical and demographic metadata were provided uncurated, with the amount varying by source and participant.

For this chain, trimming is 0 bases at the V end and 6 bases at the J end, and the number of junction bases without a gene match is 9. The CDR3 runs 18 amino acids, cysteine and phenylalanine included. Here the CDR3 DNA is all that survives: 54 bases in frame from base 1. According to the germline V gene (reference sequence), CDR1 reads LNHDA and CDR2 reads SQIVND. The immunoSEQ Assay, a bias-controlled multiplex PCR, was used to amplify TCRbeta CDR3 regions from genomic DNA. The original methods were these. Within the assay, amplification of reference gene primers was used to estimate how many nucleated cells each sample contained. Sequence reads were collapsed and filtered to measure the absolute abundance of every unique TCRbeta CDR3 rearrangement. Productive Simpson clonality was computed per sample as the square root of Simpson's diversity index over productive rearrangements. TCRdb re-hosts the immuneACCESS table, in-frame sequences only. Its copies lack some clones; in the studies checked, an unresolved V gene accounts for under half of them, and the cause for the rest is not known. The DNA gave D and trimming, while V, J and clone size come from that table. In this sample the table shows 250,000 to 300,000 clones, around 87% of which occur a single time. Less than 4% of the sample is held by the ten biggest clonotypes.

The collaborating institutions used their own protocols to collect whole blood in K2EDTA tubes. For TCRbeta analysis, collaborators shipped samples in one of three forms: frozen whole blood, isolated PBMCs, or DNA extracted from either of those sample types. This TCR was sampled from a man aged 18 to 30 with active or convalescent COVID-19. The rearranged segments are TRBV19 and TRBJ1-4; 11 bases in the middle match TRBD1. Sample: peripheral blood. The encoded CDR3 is CASSIESAGTGGHEKLFF. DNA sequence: TGTGCCAGTAGTATAGAAAGTGCCGGGACAGGGGGTCATGAAAAACTGTTTTTT.